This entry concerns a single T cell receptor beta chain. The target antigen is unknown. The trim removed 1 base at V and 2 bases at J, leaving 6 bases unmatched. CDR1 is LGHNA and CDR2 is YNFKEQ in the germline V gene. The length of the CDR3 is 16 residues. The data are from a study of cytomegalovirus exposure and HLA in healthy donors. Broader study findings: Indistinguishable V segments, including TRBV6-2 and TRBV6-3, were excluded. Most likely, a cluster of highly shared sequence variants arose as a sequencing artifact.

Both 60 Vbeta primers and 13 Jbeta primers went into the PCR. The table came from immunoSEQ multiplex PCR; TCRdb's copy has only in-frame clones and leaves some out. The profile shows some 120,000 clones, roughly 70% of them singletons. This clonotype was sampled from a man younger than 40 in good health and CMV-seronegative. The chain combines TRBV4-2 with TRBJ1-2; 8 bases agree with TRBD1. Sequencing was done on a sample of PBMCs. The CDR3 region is CASSQVGDRSNYGYTF. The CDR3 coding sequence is TGTGCCAGCAGCCAAGTGGGGGACAGGTCGAACTATGGCTACACCTTC.